This T cell receptor (beta chain) was identified in a study of blood T cell repertoires in COVID-19. Across the study: T cells, B-cell-depleted T cells, or PBMCs provided the cDNA or gDNA that served as material.

CDR3 length equals 15 residues. Germline V gene data show CDR1 as ENHRY and CDR2 as SYGVKD. With 5 bases clipped from V and 4 bases from J, the junction kept 11 bases outside the gene matches. In the original analysis: Estimation of nucleated cell counts relied on the amplification of reference gene primers. Assay: immunoSEQ multiplex PCR; the TCRdb copy retains only in-frame clones and omits some. Clone size and the V and J calls come from that table; the DNA yielded D and trimming. The data hold about 120,000 clones, with 85% observed a single time. The J gene is TRBJ2-7, the V gene TRBV10-3; 7 positions match TRBD1. Source material: peripheral blood. The TCR originated in a man aged 55-75 years with acute or convalescent COVID-19. In nucleotides, the CDR3 is TGTGCCATCAGTCCAGACAGGGAGAGAGTTTACGAGCAGTACTTC. It encodes CAISPDRERVYEQYF.